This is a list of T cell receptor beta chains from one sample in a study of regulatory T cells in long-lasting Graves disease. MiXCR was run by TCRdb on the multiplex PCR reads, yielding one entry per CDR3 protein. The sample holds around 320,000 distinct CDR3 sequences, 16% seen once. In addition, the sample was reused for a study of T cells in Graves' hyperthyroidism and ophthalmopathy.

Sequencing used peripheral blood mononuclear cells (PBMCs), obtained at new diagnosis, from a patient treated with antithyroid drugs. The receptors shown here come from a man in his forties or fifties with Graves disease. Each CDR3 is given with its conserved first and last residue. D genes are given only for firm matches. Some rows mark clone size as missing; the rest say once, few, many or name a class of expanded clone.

CASSSFRGKTYEQYF | TGTGCCAGCAGCAGTTTTCGGGGCAAGACCTACGAGCAGTACTTC | TRBV11-2 | few | TRBJ2-7 | -
CASKLRANPYNEQFF | TGTGCCAGCAAACTCCGGGCCAATCCCTACAATGAGCAGTTCTTC | TRBV2 | many | TRBJ2-1 | -
CASSTTGTSLAGELFF | TGTGCCAGCAGCACAACCGGGACTAGCTTAGCCGGGGAGCTGTTTTTT | TRBV7-2 | - | TRBJ2-2 | TRBD2
CASSLPAASMKLFF | TGTGCCAGCAGTTTACCCGCCGCCTCTATGAAACTGTTTTTT | TRBV28 | many | TRBJ1-4 | -
CASSRRKAFPYEQYF | TGTGCCAGCAGCCGCAGGAAGGCATTTCCCTACGAGCAGTACTTC | TRBV6-1 | many | TRBJ2-7 | -
CSASPGGNTIYF | TGCAGCGCCAGTCCGGGGGGAAACACCATATATTTT | TRBV29-1 | few | TRBJ1-3 | -
CASRPRQVSYNEQFF | TGTGCCAGCAGACCCCGACAGGTCTCCTACAATGAGCAGTTCTTC | TRBV6-1 | - | TRBJ2-1 | -
CASSVRPQGNIQYF | TGTGCCAGCAGTGTACGACCACAAGGGAACATTCAGTACTTC | TRBV2 | few | TRBJ2-4 | -
CASSLEIGGEQYF | TGTGCCAGCAGTTTGGAGATAGGAGGGGAGCAGTACTTC | TRBV28 | many | TRBJ2-7 | -
CASEGVHRGETQYF | TGTGCCAGCGAGGGGGTTCACAGGGGAGAGACCCAGTACTTC | TRBV18 | - | TRBJ2-5 | TRBD1